The 19 T cell receptor beta chains listed next were all sequenced from one sample in a study of T-cell reconstitution after alpha-beta-depleted transplantation in children (dated by TCRdb to the mid-2010s). The sample's treatment or condition label, decoded: allogeneic hematopoietic cell transplantation with graft depleted of TCRalphabeta T cells and CD19 B cells. Libraries were made using PCR. The instrument was an Illumina HiSeq 2500. Molecular barcoding was employed in the preparation of TCR libraries, with unique molecular identifiers being used to normalize TCRbeta repertoire quantification. In-frame beta chains were kept once TCRdb had trimmed the public reads at Q25 with fastp and called clones with MiXCR. All rows with the same CDR3 protein become a single entry with the most common DNA and genes. Counted in this sample were roughly 250,000 distinct CDR3 sequences; roughly 8% of them appeared once. Of the sample, 6% to 7% is held by the ten largest clones.

Sequences were derived from PBMCs, mostly from graft donor cells, sampled 180 days after TCRalphabeta/CD19-depleted stem cell transplant. The receptor source for this set is a male patient aged 10 to 17 who had a stem cell transplant for acute lymphoblastic leukemia, so the T cells may come from the graft donor.

This clonotype appeared many times. The chain joins TRBV27 to TRBJ2-2; D gene unclear. This CDR3 is 15 amino acids long. CDR1 is MNHEY and CDR2 is SMNVEV in the germline V gene (reference sequence). V was pared by 3 bases and J by 0 bases, with 8 bases between. The CDR3, as DNA: TGTGCCAGCAGTTTCCGGCAGGCGAACACCGGGGAGCTGTTTTTT. Protein: CASSFRQANTGELFF.

To note about this clonotype: Just one base apart from a much larger clone, this may be a read error. The chain employs TRBV12-3 or TRBV12-4 and TRBJ1-2; no firm D call. The CDR3 has 13 residues. Written as DNA, the CDR3 is TGTGCCAGCAGCCGACAAACCGTCTATGGCCACACCTTC. It encodes CASSRQTVYGHTF.

At least ten counts were recorded for this clonotype. This rearrangement joins TRBV7-2 to TRBJ2-7, with 10 bases fitting TRBD1. Trimming removed 5 bases from V and 2 bases from J; junction bases left unmatched: 15. CDR1 is SGHTA, CDR2 FQGNSA, per germline. This CDR3 has 18 amino acids. The chain's CDR3 is CASSARRSGQGRTYEQYF. Written as DNA, the CDR3 is TGTGCCAGCAGCGCCCGTCGATCGGGACAGGGGAGGACCTACGAGCAGTACTTC.

In this sample, this clonotype turned up many times. This chain connects TRBV4-2 to TRBJ2-7, with 10 bases that match TRBD2. The CDR3 runs to 22 residues. Unmatched junction bases numbered 20, after V lost 0 bases and J lost 0 bases. CDR1 LGHNA and CDR2 YNFKEQ come from the germline V gene. The CDR3 sequence is CASSQDWTKVVAGGPDSYEQYF. The CDR3 coding sequence is TGTGCCAGCAGCCAAGATTGGACTAAGGTGGTAGCGGGGGGCCCGGACTCCTACGAGCAGTACTTC.

This clonotype occurred many times. The V and J genes are TRBV20-1 and TRBJ2-7; possible D gene TRBD2, 5 bases. Trimming shortened V by 3 bases and J by 4 bases, and 19 bases separated the two germline ends. The CDR3 consists of 15 residues. The V gene's germline CDR1 is DFQATT and CDR2 SNEGSKA (reference sequence). CDR3: CSASFRPGGKYEQYF. The DNA for the CDR3 is TGCAGTGCTAGTTTTAGACCTGGAGGCAAATACGAGCAGTACTTC.

This clonotype was detected only once. One base away lies a much larger clone, so this may be a sequencing read error. The chain uses TRBV5-6 and TRBJ1-2; D not certain. The CDR3 consists of 14 residues. Per germline, CDR1 SGHDT and CDR2 YYEEEE. The CDR3 bases are TGTGCCAGCAGCTTGGGGACGACTAAGTATGGCTACACCTTC. Translated: CASSLGTTKYGYTF.

In its sample, this clonotype was seen many times. The V gene is TRBV7-2, the J gene TRBJ1-2; possible D gene TRBD1, 6 bases. The length of the CDR3 is 14 residues. Germline CDR1 and CDR2: SGHTA and FQGNSA. Trimming took 1 base from V and 4 from J, leaving 10 bases between them. This chain's CDR3 is CASSLGRGGYGYTF. CDR3 in DNA: TGTGCCAGCAGCTTAGGCAGGGGAGGCTATGGCTACACCTTC.

Many counts were recorded for this clonotype. The CDR3 sequence: CASSYYAGTGSNQPQHF. The DNA of the CDR3 is TGTGCCAGCAGTTACTATGCGGGGACCGGGAGCAATCAGCCCCAGCATTTT. The rearrangement links TRBV6-5 to TRBJ1-5, with D maybe TRBD1 (5 bases). This CDR3 contains 17 residues. From germline, CDR1 is MNHEY and CDR2 SVGAGI. V was trimmed by 1 base and J by 1 base, leaving 14 bases between them.

The chain joins TRBV7-6 to TRBJ1-6, with 9 bases lining up with TRBD1. Trimming at V came to 0 bases and at J to 5 bases, leaving 8 bases not matched to a gene. From germline, CDR1 is SGHVS and CDR2 FNYEAQ. There are 18 residues in the CDR3. The CDR3 DNA reads TGTGCCAGCAGCTTAGCCGGGACAGGGTTCAACAATAATTCACCCCTCCACTTT. Residues: CASSLAGTGFNNNSPLHF.

This clonotype showed up many times. This CDR3 reads CASSWDGEAFF. The CDR3 DNA follows: TGTGCCAGCAGCTGGGACGGCGAAGCTTTCTTT. The chain couples TRBV28 to TRBJ1-1; possibly TRBD1 for D (5 bases). The germline V and J ends were trimmed by 6 bases and 8 bases, with 10 bases remaining between them. Germline CDR1 is MDHEN and CDR2 is SYDVKM. The CDR3 spans 11 residues.

This clonotype was recorded many times. The V call is TRBV20-1, the J call TRBJ2-6; TRBD1 is a possible D gene (5 bases). The CDR3 contains 14 residues. The V gene's germline CDR1 is DFQATT and CDR2 SNEGSKA (reference sequence). V gave up 1 base and J gave up 4 bases, with 8 bases separating them. CDR3 sequence (DNA): TGCAGTGCTAGAGGGGGCGGAGGGGCCAACGTCCTGACTTTC. Amino acids: CSARGGGGANVLTF.

In its sample, this clonotype was seen a few times. The rearrangement links TRBV6-6 to TRBJ1-1; 10 bases agree with TRBD1. J lost 10 bases, V lost 6 bases, and 8 bases had no gene match. Germline values: CDR1 MNHNY, CDR2 SVGAGI (reference sequence). The CDR3 covers 13 residues. CDR3 region: CASRSDRGVGAFF. The DNA for the CDR3 is TGTGCCAGCAGATCGGACAGGGGGGTAGGAGCTTTCTTT.

V is TRBV5-6 and J is TRBJ2-7, with D perhaps matching TRBD1 or TRBD2 (5 bases each). This CDR3 contains 14 residues. The germline CDR1 and CDR2 sequences are SGHDT and YYEEEE. The germline V and J ends were trimmed by 6 bases and 2 bases, with 15 bases remaining between them. CDR3 residues: CASTGRDPAYEQYF. The CDR3 region has the DNA TGTGCCAGCACGGGCCGGGACCCAGCCTACGAGCAGTACTTC.

This clonotype was seen many times. This chain connects TRBV12-3 or TRBV12-4 to TRBJ2-7; D may be TRBD1 (7 bases). Trimming left V 5 bases short and J 3 bases short, with 17 bases between. This CDR3 is 15 amino acids long. In nucleotides, the CDR3 is TGTGCCAGCAGTAGAAGACAGGGACTGTTCTACGAGCAGTACTTC. Translation: CASSRRQGLFYEQYF.

This clonotype was seen repeatedly, ten times or more. The J gene is TRBJ2-1, the V gene TRBV25-1; either TRBD1 or TRBD2 may fit D (5 bases each). V gave up 6 bases and J gave up 0 bases, with 12 bases separating them. The germline V gene has CDR1 MGHDK and CDR2 SYGVNS. This CDR3 has 15 residues. The CDR3, as DNA: TGTGCCAGCAGCCTGGGACGGTACTCCTACAATGAGCAGTTCTTC. It is translated as CASSLGRYSYNEQFF.

This clonotype appeared many times. The chain links TRBV18 to TRBJ2-2, with D perhaps TRBD1 (6 bases). This CDR3 has 14 amino acids. V gave up 5 bases and J gave up 4 bases, with 11 bases separating them. The germline CDR1 and CDR2 sequences are KGHSH and LQKENI. The CDR3 is CASSATGFTGELFF. The CDR3 nucleotides read TGTGCCAGCTCAGCTACAGGGTTCACCGGGGAGCTGTTTTTT.

Ten or more counts support this clonotype. The rearrangement uses TRBV11-2 and TRBJ1-1; TRBD1 is a possible D gene (5 bases). There are 15 residues in the CDR3. In germline, CDR1 is SGHAT, CDR2 FQNNGV. With 4 bases removed from V and 2 bases from J, the gap between germline ends came to 14 bases. The CDR3 DNA follows: TGTGCCAGCAGCTCTATACCGGGACCTAACACTGAAGCTTTCTTT. It yields the protein CASSSIPGPNTEAFF.

This clonotype showed up many times. The V and J genes are TRBV7-9 and TRBJ2-7; D gene unclear. The V gene's germline CDR1 is SEHNR and CDR2 FQNEAQ (reference sequence). The V gene lost 5 bases and the J gene lost 1 base, with 12 bases spanning the gap. The CDR3 extends over 14 amino acids. Here the CDR3 DNA reads TGTGCCAGCAGCAACCCCATACCGTCCTACGAGCAGTACTTC. Protein product: CASSNPIPSYEQYF.

The sample holds many counts of this clonotype. The chain recombines TRBV11-1 with TRBJ2-7, with TRBD1 matching over 7 bases. The CDR3 runs 13 residues. With 5 bases clipped from V and 5 bases from J, the junction kept 6 bases outside the gene matches. CDR1 SGHAT and CDR2 FQDESV come from the germline V gene (reference sequence). CDR3 nucleotide sequence: TGTGCCAGCAGCGCGACAGGGTTCAACGAGCAGTACTTC. Translated, it gives CASSATGFNEQYF.